This T cell receptor (beta chain) is from a study of metastatic and nonmetastatic thyroid tumors. In the study overall: Repertoires from blood and tumor or nodule tissue of malignant and benign thyroid patients were compared.

Ahead of thyroid surgery, no patient had received treatment of any kind. TCRdb re-analyzed the PCR reads through MiXCR. The sample has 30,000 to 45,000 clones, less than 25% seen once. This CDR3 is 12 amino acids long. Germline V gene sequence: CDR1 DFQATT, CDR2 SNEGSKA (reference sequence). Trimming pared 3 bases from V and 6 bases from J, leaving 11 bases between. This chain links TRBV20-1 with TRBJ1-1; D is unresolved. The sequence was collected from a female donor with papillary thyroid cancer or a benign thyroid nodule (not recorded which). Some clones in this sample may be carry-over from other donors' samples. Material for sequencing was blood. The CDR3 DNA follows: TGCAGTGCTAGTGGTCAGATTGCTGAAGCTTTCTTT. Amino acid sequence: CSASGQIAEAFF.